Below, one T cell receptor beta chain is given with its context. These data belong to a study of blood T cell repertoires in COVID-19. For the study at large: The study drew acute and convalescent COVID-19 samples from the United States, Italy and Spain. From T cells, B-cell-depleted T cells, or PBMCs came the material, which was cDNA or gDNA.

The CDR3 totals 13 residues. From germline, CDR1 is LNHDA and CDR2 SQIVND (reference sequence). The V end was cut by 10 bases, the J end by 1 base, with 10 bases between. In the authors' workflow: The assay estimated nucleated cells by amplifying reference gene primers. Clones were read by immunoSEQ multiplex PCR, and TCRdb kept only the in-frame ones, dropping some. The DNA was the basis for D and trimming; V, J and clone size are from that table. The sample shows hundreds of thousands of clones, approximately 90% of them seen only once. The chain uses TRBV19 and TRBJ2-2; D call uncertain. The TCR comes from a woman aged 25-40 years with active or convalescent COVID-19. Sequenced: peripheral blood. The CDR3 DNA is TGTGCCACCCCAGGCGAGAACACCGGGGAGCTGTTTTTT. It is translated as CATPGENTGELFF.